What follows describes a single TCR beta chain. Compared with the rest of its sample, this clonotype is medium-sized (0.01 to 0.1%). Its antigen is currently not known. No base quality information exists; no much larger clone differs at one position. This sample stems from a study of T cell repertoires in aging, cancer and after chemotherapy (dated by TCRdb to between 2018 and 2021). The study in broad terms: The donors fell into six age groups ranging from 30 or younger to 70 or older, and each group had at least three individuals. Peripheral blood TCR beta repertoires from healthy donors and cancer patients were profiled to examine immunoaging and T cell reconstitution after chemotherapy. Control TCR repertoires from healthy donors were recorded across several months to years, and re-sampling revealed clear clonal overlap. The cohort comprised 218 cancer patients, approximately 90 with hematological and approximately 120 with solid cancers, plus 95 healthy donors as a reference group. Several million TCR reads were contained in the full dataset.

Trimming at the junction amounts to 0 bases on V and 2 bases on J, and the germline ends lie 8 bases apart. CDR1 and CDR2, per the germline V gene (reference sequence), are SGHNT and YYREEE. Counted from cysteine to phenylalanine, this CDR3 has 15 amino acids. The entry retains the CDR3 DNA only, 45 bases that are in frame from base 1. Instead of sorted cells or RNA, genomic DNA extracted from peripheral blood served as the source for amplifying TCR beta rearrangements. Study-wide findings and limitations: Declining TCR diversity with age in healthy donors was mainly explained by loss of richness; in cancer patients, loss of evenness also contributed. Median generation probability increased over the chemotherapy interval in both cancer cohorts, suggesting repertoire reconstitution through rebound thymic output. The authors noted that the repertoire data do not allow conclusions about immunological memory after chemotherapy. Compared with age-matched healthy donors, untreated patients with hematological or solid cancers had significantly lower TCR diversity and higher clonality in blood.

Rearranged TRB sequences spanning V, D and J segments were amplified by multiplex touch-down PCR using a mixed TRB-A/B primer pool. Illumina adapters and sample indices were attached to the amplicons in two consecutive PCR reactions using Phusion HS II polymerase. The amplicons were purified from gel with the NucleoSpin Gel and PCR Clean-up kit and then assessed with Qubit and an Agilent 2100 Bioanalyzer. Libraries were sequenced on an Illumina MiSeq using 600-cycle, single-indexed, paired-end runs. Per the authors' processing: Processing of the TRB sequences was carried out with MiXCR versions 2.12 and 3.0.5. Each unique CDR3 nucleotide sequence was treated as one clone, and only productive sequences with two or more reads were kept. Repertoire metrics included Shannon diversity, evenness, clonality (one minus evenness), and alpha-parameterized diversity profiles from alpha 0 to 5. The IGoR algorithm was used to compute generation probabilities of clones in paired pre- and post-chemotherapy samples. TCRdb applied fastp at Q25 and MiXCR to the public reads, then kept only in-frame beta chains. Each entry is one CDR3 protein sequence, shown with its most common DNA and genes. TCRdb's processing, not the authors' own work, is the source of the V and J calls. A total of roughly 6,000 distinct CDR3 sequences appear in this sample, 25% to 35% of them only once. Jointly, the top ten make up approximately 7% of the sample.

Sequencing used blood. The V gene is TRBV5-4 and the J gene is TRBJ2-2; the D gene assignment is ambiguous. The TCR sequence derives from a human donor in good health. In nucleotide form, the sequence is TGTGCCAGCAGCTTGGGCCTAGATAACACCGGGGAGCTGTTTTTT. Its product reads: CASSLGLDNTGELFF.